The clone carrying this T cell receptor beta chain appeared once. The target antigen is unknown. This sample is part of a study of shared clonotypes between healthy human individuals. On the study more broadly: The plates for each donor numbered three CD4 naive, three CD4 memory, two CD8 naive and one CD8 memory.

Points from the study as a whole: Sorted-subset samples were not fully sequenced, rarefaction indicated.

Germline V CDR1 and CDR2: SGHTA, FQGNSA. The length of the CDR3 is 14 residues. The V end was cut by 0 bases, the J end by 2 bases, with 8 bases between. Sorted-subset replicate PCR reactions contained roughly 200 ng DNA, corresponding to about 30,000 T cell genomes. In the authors' methods: Filtering differed for immunoSEQ, which gave only junction sequences without quality scores. Libraries were prepared by immunoSEQ multiplex PCR; TCRdb keeps only in-frame clonotypes and omits some of them. V, J and clone size are taken as reported in that table, and D and trimming were inferred from the DNA itself. Among 2.3 million or so clones listed, approximately 95% were seen once.

The chain recombines TRBV7-2 with TRBJ2-7, with D tentatively TRBD2 (6 bases). This TCR was sampled from a young man in good health. Some clones in this sample may be carry-over from other donors' samples. The sequenced sample consisted of naive CD4+ T cells from PBMCs. Subset denoted: CD45RA+ positively selected. DNA of the CDR3: TGTGCCAGCAGCTTAGCAGCGGGCCCCTACGAGCAGTACTTC. Translated: CASSLAAGPYEQYF.